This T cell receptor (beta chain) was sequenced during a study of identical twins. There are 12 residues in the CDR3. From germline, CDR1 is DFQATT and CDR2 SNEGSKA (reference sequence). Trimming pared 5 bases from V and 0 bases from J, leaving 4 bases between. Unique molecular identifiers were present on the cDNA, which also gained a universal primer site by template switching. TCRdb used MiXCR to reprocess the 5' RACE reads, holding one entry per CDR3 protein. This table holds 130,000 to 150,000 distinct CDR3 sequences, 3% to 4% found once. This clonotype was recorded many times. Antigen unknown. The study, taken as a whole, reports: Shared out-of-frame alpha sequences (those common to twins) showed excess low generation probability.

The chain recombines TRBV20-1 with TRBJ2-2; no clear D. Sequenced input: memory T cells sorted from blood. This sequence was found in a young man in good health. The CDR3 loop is CSALTNTGELFF. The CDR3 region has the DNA TGCAGTGCTCTTACGAACACCGGGGAGCTGTTTTTT.